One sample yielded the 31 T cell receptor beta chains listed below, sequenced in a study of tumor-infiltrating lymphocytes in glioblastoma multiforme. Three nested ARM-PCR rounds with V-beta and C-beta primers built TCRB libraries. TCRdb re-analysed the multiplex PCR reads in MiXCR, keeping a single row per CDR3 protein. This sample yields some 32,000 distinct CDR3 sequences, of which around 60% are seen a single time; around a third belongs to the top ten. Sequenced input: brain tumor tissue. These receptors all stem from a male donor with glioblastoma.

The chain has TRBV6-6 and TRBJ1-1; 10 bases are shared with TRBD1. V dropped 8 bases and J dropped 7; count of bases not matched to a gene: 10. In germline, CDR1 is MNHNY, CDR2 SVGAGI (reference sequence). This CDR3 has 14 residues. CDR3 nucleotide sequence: TGTGCCAGCGGTCCCGTGGACAGGGGGGTTGAAGCTTTCTTT. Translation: CASGPVDRGVEAFF.

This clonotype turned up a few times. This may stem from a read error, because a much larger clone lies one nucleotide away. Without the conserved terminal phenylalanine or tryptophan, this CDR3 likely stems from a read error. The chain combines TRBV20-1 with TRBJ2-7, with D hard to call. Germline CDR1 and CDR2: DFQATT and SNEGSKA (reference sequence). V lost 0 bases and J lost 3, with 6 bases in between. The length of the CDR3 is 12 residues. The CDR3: CSARDPNYEQYL. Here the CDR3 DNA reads TGCAGTGCTAGAGATCCCAACTACGAGCAGTACCTC.

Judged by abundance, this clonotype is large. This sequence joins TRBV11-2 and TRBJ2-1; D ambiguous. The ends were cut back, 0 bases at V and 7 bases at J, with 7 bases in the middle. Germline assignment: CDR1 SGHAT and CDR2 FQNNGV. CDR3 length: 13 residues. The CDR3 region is CASSLDLPNEQFF. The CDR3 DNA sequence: TGTGCCAGCAGCTTAGATCTGCCTAATGAGCAGTTCTTC.

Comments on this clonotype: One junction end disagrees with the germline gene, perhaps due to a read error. The CDR3 DNA follows: TGCGCCAGCAGCCAAGATCGGGGGGGGCAGGGGAGTATTACCGGGGAGCCGTTTTTT. This codes for CASSQDRGGQGSITGEPFF. The chain couples TRBV4-1 to TRBJ2-2; 8 bases align to TRBD2. The CDR3 contains 19 residues. Germline V gives CDR1 MGHRA, CDR2 YSYEKL.

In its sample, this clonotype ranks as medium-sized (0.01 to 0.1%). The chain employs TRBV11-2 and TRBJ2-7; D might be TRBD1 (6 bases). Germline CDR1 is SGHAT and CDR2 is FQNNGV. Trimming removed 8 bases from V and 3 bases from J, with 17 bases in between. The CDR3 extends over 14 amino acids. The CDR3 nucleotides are TGTGCCAGCTACACCGGGACACCCGGCTACGAGCAGTACTTC. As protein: CASYTGTPGYEQYF.

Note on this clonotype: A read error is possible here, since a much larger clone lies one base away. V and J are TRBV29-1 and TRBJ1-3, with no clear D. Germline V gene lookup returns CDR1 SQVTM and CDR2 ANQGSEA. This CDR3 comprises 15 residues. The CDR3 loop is CSVEEGRSSGNTVYF. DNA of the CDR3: TGCAGCGTTGAAGAGGGGAGGAGCTCTGGAAACACCGTATATTTT.

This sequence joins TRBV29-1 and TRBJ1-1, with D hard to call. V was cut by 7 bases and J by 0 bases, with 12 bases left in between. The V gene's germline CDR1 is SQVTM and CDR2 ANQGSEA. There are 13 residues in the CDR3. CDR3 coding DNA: TGCAGCGCTCTGAAAGATATGAACACTGAAGCTTTCTTT. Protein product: CSALKDMNTEAFF.

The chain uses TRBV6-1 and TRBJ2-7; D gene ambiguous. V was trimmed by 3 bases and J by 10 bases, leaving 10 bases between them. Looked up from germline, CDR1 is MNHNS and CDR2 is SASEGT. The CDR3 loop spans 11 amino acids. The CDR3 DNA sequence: TGTGCCAGCAGTGAGGGCTGCGATCAGTACTTC. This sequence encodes CASSEGCDQYF.

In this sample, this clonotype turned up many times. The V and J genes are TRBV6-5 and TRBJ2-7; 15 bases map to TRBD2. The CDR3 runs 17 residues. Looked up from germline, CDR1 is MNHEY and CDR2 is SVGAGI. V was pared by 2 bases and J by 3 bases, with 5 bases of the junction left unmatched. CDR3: CASSYGLAGGWDYEQYF. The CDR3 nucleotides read TGTGCCAGCAGTTACGGACTAGCGGGGGGGTGGGACTACGAGCAGTACTTC.

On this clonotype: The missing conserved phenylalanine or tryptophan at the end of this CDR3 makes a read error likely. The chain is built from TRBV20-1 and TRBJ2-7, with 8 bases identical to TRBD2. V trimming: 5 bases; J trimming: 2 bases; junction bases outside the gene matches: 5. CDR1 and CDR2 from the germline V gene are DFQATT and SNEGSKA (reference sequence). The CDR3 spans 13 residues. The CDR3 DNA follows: TGCAGTGCTGACGGCGGGAGGACCTACGAGCAGTACTCC. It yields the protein CSADGGRTYEQYS.

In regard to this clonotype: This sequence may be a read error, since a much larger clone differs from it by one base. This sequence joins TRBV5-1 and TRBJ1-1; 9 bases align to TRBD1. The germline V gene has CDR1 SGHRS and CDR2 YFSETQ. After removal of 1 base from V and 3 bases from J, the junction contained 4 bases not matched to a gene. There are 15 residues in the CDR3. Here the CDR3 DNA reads TGCGCCAGCAGCTTGAAGGGACAGGGTTACACTGAAGCTTTCTTT. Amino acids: CASSLKGQGYTEAFF.

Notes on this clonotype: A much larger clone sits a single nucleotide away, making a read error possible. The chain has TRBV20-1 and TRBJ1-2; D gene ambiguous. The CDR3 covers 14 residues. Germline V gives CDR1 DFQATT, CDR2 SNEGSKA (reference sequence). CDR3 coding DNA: TGCAGTGCTAGACTTAGACCGCCTAGCTATGGCTGCACCTTC. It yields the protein CSARLRPPSYGCTF.

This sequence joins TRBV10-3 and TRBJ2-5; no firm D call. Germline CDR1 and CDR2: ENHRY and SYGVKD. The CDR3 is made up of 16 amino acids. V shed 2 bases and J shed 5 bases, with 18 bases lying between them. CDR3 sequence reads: CAISEPVTALFETQYF. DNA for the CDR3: TGTGCCATCAGTGAGCCGGTGACTGCGTTATTTGAGACCCAGTACTTC.

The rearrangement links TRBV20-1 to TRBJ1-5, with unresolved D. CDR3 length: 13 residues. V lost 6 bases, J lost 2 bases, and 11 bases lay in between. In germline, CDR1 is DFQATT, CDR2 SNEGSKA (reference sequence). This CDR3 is CSARVLCNQPQHF. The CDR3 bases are TGCAGTGCGCGAGTACTTTGCAATCAGCCCCAGCATTTT.

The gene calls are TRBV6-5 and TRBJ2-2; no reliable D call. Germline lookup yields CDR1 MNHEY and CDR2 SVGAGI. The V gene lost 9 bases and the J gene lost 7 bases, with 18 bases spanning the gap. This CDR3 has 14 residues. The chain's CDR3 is CASRYSRQIGELFF. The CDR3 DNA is TGTGCCAGTAGATACTCTCGGCAGATCGGGGAGCTGTTTTTT.

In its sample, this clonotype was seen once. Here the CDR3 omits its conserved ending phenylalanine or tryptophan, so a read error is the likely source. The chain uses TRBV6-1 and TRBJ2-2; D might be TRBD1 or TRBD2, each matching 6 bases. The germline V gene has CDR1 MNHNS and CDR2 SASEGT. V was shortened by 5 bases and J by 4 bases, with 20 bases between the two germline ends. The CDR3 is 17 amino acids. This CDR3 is CASSPAARGVVTGELFS. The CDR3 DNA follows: TGTGCCAGCAGTCCTGCCGCGAGGGGGGTAGTCACCGGGGAGCTGTTTTCC.

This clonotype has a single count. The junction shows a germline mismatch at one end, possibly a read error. For the CDR3, the DNA is TGTGCCAGCAACTTAGATAGGGGGGAGCGGTTCTTC. As protein: CASNLDRGERFF. The chain employs TRBV11-2 and TRBJ2-1; D may match TRBD1 or TRBD2 (6 bases each). CDR3 length: 12 residues. The V gene's germline CDR1 is SGHAT and CDR2 FQNNGV. Supplemented by reference TRBV11-2 and TRBJ2-1, the full variable domain reads EAGVAQSPRYKIIEKRQSVAFWCNPISGHATLYWYQQILGQGPKLLIQFQNNGVVDDSQLPKDRFSAERLKGVDSTLKIQPAKLEDSAVYLCASNLDRGERFFGPGTRLTVL.

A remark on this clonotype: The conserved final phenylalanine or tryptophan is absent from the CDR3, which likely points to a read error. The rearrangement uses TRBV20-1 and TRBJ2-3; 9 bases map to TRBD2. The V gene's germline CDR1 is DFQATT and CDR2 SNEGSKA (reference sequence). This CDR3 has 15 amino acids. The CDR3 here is CNARGLAGSTDTQYS. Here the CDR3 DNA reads TGCAATGCTAGAGGGCTAGCGGGGAGCACAGATACGCAGTATTCT.

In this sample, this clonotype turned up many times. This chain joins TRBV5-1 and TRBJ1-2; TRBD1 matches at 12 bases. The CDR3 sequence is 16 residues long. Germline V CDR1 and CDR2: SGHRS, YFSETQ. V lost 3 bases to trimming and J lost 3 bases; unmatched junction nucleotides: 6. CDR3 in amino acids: CASSWGQGAQDYGYTF. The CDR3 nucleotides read TGCGCCAGCAGCTGGGGACAGGGGGCGCAGGACTATGGCTACACCTTC. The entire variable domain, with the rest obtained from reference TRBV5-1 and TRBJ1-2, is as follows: KAGVTQTPRYLIKTRGQQVTLSCSPISGHRSVSWYQQTPGQGLQFLFEYFSETQRNKGNFPGRFSGRQFSNSRSEMNVSTLELGDSALYLCASSWGQGAQDYGYTFGSGTRLTVV.

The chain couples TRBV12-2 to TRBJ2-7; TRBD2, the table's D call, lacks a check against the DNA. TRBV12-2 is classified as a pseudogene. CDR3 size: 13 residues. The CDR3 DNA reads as TGTGCAAGTCACCCAGGACTGTACTACGAGCAATACTTT. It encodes CASHPGLYYEQYF.

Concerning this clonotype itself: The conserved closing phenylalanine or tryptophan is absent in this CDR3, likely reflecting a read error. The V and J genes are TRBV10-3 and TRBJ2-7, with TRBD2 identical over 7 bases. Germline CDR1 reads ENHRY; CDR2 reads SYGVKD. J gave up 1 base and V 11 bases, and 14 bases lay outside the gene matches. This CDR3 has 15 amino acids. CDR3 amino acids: CAAKPSGPNSYEQYL. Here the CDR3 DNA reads TGTGCCGCCAAACCTAGCGGCCCGAATTCCTACGAGCAGTACTTA.

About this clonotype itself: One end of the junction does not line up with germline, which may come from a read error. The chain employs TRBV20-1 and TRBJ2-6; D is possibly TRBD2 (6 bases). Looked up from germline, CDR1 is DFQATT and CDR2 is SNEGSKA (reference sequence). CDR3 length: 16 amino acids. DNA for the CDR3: TGCAGTGCTAGAGCGGAGGGTTCAGGTGGGGCCAACGTCCTGGCTTTC. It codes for CSARAEGSGGANVLAF.

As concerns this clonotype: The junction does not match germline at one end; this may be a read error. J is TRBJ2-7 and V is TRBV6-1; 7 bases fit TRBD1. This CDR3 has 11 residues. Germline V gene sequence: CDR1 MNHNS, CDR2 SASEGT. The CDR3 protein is CASRTGYDQYF. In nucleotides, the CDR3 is TGTGCCAGCAGGACAGGGTACGACCAGTACTTC.

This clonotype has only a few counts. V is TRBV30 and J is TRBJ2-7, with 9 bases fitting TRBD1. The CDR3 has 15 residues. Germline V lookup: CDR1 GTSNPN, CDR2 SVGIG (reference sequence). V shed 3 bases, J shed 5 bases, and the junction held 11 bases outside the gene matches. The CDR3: CAWSPGQGGSDEQYF. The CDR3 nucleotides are TGTGCCTGGAGCCCGGGACAGGGAGGTTCGGACGAGCAGTACTTC. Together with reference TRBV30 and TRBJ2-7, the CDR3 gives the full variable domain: SQTIHQWPATLVQPVGSPLSLECTVEGTSNPNLYWYRQAAGRGLQLLFYSVGIGQISSEVPQNLSASRPQDRQFILSSKKLLLSDSGFYLCAWSPGQGGSDEQYFGPGTRLTVT.

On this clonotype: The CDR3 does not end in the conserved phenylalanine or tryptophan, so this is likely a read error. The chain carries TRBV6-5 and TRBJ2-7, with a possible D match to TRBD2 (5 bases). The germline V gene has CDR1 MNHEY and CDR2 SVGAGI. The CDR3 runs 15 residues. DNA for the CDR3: TGTGCCAGCAGTTACCAACCAGGACTGGCTTACGAACAGTACTTA. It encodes CASSYQPGLAYEQYL.

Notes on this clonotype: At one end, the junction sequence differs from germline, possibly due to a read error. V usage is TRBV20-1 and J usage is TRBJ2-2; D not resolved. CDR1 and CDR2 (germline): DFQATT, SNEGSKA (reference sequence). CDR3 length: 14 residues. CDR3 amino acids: CSARPDSNSGELFF. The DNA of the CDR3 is TGCAGTGCTAGACCGGATTCGAACTCCGGGGAGCTGTTTTTT.

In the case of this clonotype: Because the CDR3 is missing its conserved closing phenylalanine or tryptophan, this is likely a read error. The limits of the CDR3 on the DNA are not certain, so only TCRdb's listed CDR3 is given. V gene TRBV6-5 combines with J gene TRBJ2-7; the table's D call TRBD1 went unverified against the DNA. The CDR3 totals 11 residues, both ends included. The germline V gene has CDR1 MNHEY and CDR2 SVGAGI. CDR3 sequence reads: CASSFDGTHHP.

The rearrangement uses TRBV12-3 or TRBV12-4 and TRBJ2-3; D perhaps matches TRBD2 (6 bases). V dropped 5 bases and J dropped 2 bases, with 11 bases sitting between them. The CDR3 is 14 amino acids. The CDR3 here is CASSALAFTDTQYF. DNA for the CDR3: TGTGCCAGCAGTGCCCTAGCGTTCACAGATACGCAGTATTTT.

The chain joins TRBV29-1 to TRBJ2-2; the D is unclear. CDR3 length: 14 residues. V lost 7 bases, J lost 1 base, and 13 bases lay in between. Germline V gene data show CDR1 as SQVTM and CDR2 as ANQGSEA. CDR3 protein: CSDASGENTGELFF. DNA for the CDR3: TGCAGCGATGCATCTGGGGAGAACACCGGGGAGCTGTTTTTT.

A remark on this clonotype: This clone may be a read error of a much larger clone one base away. The CDR3 loop is CASSSYGTGSDKQYF. As DNA, the CDR3 is TGTGCCAGCAGCAGCTACGGGACAGGGAGCGACAAGCAGTACTTC. The V gene is TRBV7-9, the J gene TRBJ2-7; TRBD1 matches at 9 bases. Germline V gene sequence: CDR1 SEHNR, CDR2 FQNEAQ (reference sequence). Unmatched junction bases numbered 13, after V lost 5 bases and J lost 8 bases. This CDR3 spans 15 amino acids.

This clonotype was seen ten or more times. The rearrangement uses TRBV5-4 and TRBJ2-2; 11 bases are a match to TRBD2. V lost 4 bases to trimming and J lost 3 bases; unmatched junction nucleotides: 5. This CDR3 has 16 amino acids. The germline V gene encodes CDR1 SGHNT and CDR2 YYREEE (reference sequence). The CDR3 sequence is CASSNLAGGYTGELFF. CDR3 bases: TGTGCCAGCAGCAACCTAGCGGGAGGCTACACCGGGGAGCTGTTTTTT.